This TCR beta chain was recovered during a study of blood T cell repertoires in COVID-19. Between the trimmed V and J ends, which lost 4 bases and 6 bases, there was a span of 13 bases. This CDR3 region has 14 residues. Germline V lookup: CDR1 LNHDA, CDR2 SQIVND (reference sequence). The protocol was immunoSEQ multiplex PCR, while the TCRdb copy is restricted to in-frame clones and leaves out a portion. The table lists a few hundred thousand clones, roughly nine tenths of them singletons. The rearrangement uses TRBV19 and TRBJ2-1; TRBD1 might be the D (6 bases). Material: PBMCs or T cells enriched from blood (not recorded which). The TCR was taken from a woman aged 45-60 years who had been exposed to COVID-19. In nucleotides, the CDR3 is TGTGCCAGTAGTACCGTCCTAGGGGGCAATGAGCAGTTCTTC. It codes for CASSTVLGGNEQFF.